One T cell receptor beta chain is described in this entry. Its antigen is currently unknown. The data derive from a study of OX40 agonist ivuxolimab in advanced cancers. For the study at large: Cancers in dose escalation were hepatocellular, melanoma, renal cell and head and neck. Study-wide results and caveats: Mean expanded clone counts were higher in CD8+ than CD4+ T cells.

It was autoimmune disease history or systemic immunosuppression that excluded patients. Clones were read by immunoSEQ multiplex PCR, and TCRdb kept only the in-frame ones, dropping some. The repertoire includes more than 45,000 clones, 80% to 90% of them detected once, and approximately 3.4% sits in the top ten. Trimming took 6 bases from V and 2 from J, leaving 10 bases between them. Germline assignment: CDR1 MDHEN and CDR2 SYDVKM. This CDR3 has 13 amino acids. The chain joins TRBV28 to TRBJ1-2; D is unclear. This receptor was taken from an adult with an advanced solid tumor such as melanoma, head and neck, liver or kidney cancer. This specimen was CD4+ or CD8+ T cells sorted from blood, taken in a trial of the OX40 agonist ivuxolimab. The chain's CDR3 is CASRSTANYGYTF. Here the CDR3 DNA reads TGTGCCAGCAGATCGACGGCAAACTATGGCTACACCTTC.